The present T cell receptor beta chain was sequenced within a study of graft-versus-host responses after intestinal transplantation. Study-wide background: Every recipient underwent anti-thymocyte globulin induction, then tacrolimus and steroids for 3 to 4 years. Regarding the study as a whole: GvH clone levels peaked in circulation, and this peak was associated with early post-transplant HvG declines.

The method was immunoSEQ multiplex PCR; TCRdb's version includes in-frame clones alone and lacks a portion of them. The table has 50,000 to 75,000 clones, 94% seen once; the top ten hold about 0.4%. Notes on this clone: The antigen remains unidentified.

The CDR3 consists of 16 residues. Trimming took off 0 bases at V and 12 bases at J, with 21 bases between the two ends. CDR1 and CDR2 from the germline V gene are SGHDN and FVKESK. The sample here was unstimulated CD4+ T cells sorted from spleen or lymph node cells, taken before transplant. This chain joins TRBV14 and TRBJ2-1; D possibly corresponds to TRBD2 (6 bases). The clonotype comes from a human donor who was the organ donor for an intestinal transplant. In DNA, the CDR3 is TGTGCCAGCAGCCAAGATCGGGAGTATGGGGCTCGCCTGCAGTTCTTC. Residues: CASSQDREYGARLQFF.